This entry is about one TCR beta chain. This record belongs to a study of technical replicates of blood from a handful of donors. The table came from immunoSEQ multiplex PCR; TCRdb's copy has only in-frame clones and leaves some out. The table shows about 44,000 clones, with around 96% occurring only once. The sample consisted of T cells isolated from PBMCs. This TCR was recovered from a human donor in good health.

The CDR3: CASSPHRITYEQYF. CDR3 bases: TGTGCCAGCAGCCCCCACAGGATTACCTACGAGCAGTACTTC. The chain recombines TRBV11-3 with TRBJ2-7, with a tentative D call TRBD1 (5 bases). The CDR3 is 14 residues long. Germline V lookup: CDR1 SGHNT, CDR2 YENEEA. Trimming took 5 bases from V and 2 from J, leaving 13 bases between them.